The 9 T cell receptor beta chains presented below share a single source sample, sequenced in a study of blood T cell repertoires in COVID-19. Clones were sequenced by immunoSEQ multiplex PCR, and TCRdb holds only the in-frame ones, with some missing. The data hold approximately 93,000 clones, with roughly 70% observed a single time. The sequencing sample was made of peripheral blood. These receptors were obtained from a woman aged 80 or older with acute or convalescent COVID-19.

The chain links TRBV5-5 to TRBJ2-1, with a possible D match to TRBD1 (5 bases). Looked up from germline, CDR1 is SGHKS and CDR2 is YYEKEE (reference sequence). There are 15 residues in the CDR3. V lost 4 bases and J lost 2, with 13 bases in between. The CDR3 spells CASSLETEPYNEQFF. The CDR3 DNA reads TGTGCCAGCAGCCTAGAGACAGAACCCTACAATGAGCAGTTCTTC. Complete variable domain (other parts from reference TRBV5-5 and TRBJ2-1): DAGVTQSPTHLIKTRGQQVTLRCSPISGHKSVSWYQQVLGQGPQFIFQYYEKEERGRGNFPDRFSARQFPNYSSELNVNALLLGDSALYLCASSLETEPYNEQFFGPGTRLTVL.

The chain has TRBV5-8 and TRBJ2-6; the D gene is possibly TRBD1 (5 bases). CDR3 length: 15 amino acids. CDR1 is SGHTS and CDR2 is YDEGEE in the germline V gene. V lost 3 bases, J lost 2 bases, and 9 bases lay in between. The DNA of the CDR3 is TGTGCCAGCAGCTCCAGGGTCCCTGGGGCCAACGTCCTGACTTTC. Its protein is CASSSRVPGANVLTF.

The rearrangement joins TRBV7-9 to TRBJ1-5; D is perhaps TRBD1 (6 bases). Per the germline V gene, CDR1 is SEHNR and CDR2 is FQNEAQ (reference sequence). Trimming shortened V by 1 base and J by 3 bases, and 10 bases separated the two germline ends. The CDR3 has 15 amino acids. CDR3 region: CASSLDTGPNQPQHF. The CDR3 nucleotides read TGTGCCAGCAGCTTAGATACAGGGCCCAATCAGCCCCAGCATTTT.

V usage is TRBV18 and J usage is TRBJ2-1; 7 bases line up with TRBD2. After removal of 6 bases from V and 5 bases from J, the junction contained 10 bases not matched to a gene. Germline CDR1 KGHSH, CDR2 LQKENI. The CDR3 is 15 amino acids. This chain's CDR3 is CASSLYGGGNNEQFF. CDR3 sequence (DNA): TGTGCCAGCTCTCTTTACGGCGGGGGAAACAATGAGCAGTTCTTC.

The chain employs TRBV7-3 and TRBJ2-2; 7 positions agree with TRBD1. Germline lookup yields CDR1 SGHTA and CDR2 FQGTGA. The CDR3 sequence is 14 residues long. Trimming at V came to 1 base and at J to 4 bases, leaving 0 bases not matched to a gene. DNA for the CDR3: TGTGCCAGCAGCTTAAACAGGGGCACCGGGGAGCTGTTTTTT. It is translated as CASSLNRGTGELFF.

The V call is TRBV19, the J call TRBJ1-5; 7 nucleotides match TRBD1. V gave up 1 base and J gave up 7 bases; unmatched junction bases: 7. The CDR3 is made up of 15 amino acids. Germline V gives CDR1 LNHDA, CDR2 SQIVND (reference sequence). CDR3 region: CASSIGQGGQQPQHF. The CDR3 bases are TGTGCCAGTAGTATAGGACAGGGCGGACAACAGCCCCAGCATTTT.

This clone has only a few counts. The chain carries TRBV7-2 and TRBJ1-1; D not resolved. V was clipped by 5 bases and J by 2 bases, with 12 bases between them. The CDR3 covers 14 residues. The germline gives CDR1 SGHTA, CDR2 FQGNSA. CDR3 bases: TGTGCCAGCAGCCTCATGAGGTCTAACACTGAAGCTTTCTTT. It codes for CASSLMRSNTEAFF.

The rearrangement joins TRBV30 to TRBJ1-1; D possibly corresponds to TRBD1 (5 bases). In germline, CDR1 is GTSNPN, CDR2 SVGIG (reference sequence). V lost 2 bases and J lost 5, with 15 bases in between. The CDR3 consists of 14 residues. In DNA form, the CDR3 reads TGTGCCTGGAGTCTGGTGGGGGGTGGGACTGAAGCTTTCTTT. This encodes CAWSLVGGGTEAFF.

The CDR3 loop is CASSLATTSAADTQYF. CDR3 bases: TGTGCCAGCAGCTTGGCTACGACTAGCGCCGCAGATACGCAGTATTTT. The V call is TRBV5-5, the J call TRBJ2-3; 8 bases fit TRBD2. The V gene end was trimmed by 0 bases and the J gene end by 4 bases; junction bases not matched to a gene: 7. The V gene's germline CDR1 is SGHKS and CDR2 YYEKEE (reference sequence). There are 16 residues in the CDR3.